This paragraph covers one T cell receptor beta chain sequence. The source of the sample is a study of CXCR3-negative and CXCR3-positive naive CD8 T cells. Germline V gives CDR1 LGHDT, CDR2 YNNKEL (reference sequence). This CDR3 region has 13 residues. Researchers prepared the TRB cDNA libraries using 5' RACE with UMI labels. TCRdb reprocessed the 5' RACE reads and reports one entry per CDR3 protein, with no DNA. This table holds over 45,000 distinct CDR3 sequences. The chain carries TRBV3-1 and TRBJ2-1; TCRdb's D call of TRBD1 is untestable without DNA. The TCR comes from a human donor in good health. Some clones in this sample may be carry-over from other donors' samples. Sequencing was done on a sample of memory CD8+ T cells from blood. Here the CDR3 reads CASSQGPGDEQFF.